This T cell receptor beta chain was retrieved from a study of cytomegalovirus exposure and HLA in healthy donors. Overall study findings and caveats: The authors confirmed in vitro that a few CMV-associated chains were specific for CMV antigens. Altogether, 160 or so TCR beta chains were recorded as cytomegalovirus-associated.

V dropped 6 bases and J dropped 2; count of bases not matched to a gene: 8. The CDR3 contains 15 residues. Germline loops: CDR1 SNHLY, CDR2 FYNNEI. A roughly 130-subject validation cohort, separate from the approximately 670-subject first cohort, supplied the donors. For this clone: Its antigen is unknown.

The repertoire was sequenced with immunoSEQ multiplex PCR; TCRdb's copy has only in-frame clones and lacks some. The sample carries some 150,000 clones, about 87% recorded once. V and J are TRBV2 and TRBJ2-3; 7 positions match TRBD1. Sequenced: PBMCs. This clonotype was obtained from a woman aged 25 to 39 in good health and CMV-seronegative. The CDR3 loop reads CASRPGTAYTDTQYF. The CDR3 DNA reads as TGTGCCAGCAGACCTGGGACAGCATACACAGATACGCAGTATTTT.